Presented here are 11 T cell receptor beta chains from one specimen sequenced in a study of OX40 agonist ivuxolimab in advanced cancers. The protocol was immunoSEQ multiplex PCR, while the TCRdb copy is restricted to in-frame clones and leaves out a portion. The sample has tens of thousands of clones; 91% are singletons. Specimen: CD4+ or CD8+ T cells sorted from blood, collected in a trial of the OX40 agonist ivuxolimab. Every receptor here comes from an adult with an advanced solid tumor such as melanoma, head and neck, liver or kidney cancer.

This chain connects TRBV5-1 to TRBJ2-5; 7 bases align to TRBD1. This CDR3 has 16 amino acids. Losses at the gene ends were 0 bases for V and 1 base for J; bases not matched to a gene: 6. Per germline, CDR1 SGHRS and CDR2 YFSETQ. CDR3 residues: CASSLGLRQGQETQYF. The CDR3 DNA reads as TGCGCCAGCAGCTTGGGACTCCGACAGGGCCAAGAGACCCAGTACTTC.

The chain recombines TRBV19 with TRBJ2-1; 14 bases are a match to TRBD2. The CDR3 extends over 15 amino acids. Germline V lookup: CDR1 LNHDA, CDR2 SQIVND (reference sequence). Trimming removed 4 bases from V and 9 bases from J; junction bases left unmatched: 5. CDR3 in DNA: TGTGCCAGTAGTACGGGACTAGCGGGAGAGGTTGAGCAGTTCTTC. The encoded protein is CASSTGLAGEVEQFF.

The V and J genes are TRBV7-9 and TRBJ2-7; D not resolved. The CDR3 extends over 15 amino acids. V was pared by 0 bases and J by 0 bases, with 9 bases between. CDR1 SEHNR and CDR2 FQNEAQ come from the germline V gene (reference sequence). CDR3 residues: CASSLAGIYSYEQYF. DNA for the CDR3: TGTGCCAGCAGCTTAGCTGGCATTTACTCCTACGAGCAGTACTTC.

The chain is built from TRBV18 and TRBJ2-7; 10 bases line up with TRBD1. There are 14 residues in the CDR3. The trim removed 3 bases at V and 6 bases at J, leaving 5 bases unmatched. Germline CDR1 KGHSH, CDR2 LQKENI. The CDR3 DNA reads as TGTGCCAGCTCACCGGTCGGGACAGGGGTCGAGCAGTACTTC. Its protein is CASSPVGTGVEQYF.

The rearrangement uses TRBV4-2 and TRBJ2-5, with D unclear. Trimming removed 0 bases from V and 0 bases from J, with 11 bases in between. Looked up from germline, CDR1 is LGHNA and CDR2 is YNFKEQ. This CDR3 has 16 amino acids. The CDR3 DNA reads TGTGCCAGCAGCCAAGATTCCTCCGGGTACCAAGAGACCCAGTACTTC. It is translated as CASSQDSSGYQETQYF.

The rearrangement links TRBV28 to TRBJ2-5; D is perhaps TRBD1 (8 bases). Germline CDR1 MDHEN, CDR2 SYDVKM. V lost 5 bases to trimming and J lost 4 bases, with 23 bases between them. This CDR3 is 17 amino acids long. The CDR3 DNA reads TGTGCCAGCAGTGCAGGGGGCGCGGGGCAGCGGGGAGAGACCCAGTACTTC. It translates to CASSAGGAGQRGETQYF.

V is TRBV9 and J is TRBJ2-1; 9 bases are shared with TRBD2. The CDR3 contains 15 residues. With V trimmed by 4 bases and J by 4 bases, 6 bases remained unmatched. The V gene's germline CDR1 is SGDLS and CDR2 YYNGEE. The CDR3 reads CASSFSGRAYNEQFF. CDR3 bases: TGTGCCAGCAGCTTTAGCGGGAGAGCGTACAATGAGCAGTTCTTC.

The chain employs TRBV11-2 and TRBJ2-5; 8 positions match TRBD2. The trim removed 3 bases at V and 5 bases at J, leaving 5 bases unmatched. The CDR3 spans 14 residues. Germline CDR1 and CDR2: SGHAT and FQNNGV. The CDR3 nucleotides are TGTGCCAGCAGCTTGGGACTAGTTGTGGAGACCCAGTACTTC. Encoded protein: CASSLGLVVETQYF.

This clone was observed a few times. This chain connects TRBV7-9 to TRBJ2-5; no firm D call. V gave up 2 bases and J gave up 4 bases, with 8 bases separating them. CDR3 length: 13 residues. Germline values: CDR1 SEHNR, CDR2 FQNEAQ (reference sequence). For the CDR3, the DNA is TGTGCCAGCAGCTTACTAGGACCAGAGACCCAGTACTTC. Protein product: CASSLLGPETQYF.

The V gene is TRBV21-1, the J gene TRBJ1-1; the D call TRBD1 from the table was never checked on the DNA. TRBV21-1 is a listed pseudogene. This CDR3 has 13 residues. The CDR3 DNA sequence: TGTGCCAGCAGCAAGGACAGGGACACTGAAGCTTTCTTT. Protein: CASSKDRDTEAFF.

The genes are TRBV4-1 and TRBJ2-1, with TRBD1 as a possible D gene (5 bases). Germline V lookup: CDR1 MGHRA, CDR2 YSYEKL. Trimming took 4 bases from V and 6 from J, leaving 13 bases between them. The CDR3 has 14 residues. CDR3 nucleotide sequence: TGCGCCAGCAGCCTCGAAGTAAGGGGCAATGAGCAGTTCTTC. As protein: CASSLEVRGNEQFF.